These 14 T cell receptor beta chains were sequenced from one sample in a study of shared clonotypes between healthy human individuals. Generated by immunoSEQ multiplex PCR, the TCRdb table keeps only in-frame clones and is missing some. The table lists 650,000 to 700,000 clones, about 90% of them singletons. Sequences were obtained from memory CD8+ T cells from PBMCs. Specified subset: CD45RO+ cells pooled with CCR7-negative TemRA cells. The receptors were sampled from a man aged 18 to 29 in good health. Some clones in this sample may be carry-over from other donors' samples.

The chain uses TRBV7-9 and TRBJ2-1, with 8 nucleotides matching TRBD1. This CDR3 is 15 amino acids long. Trimming at V came to 2 bases and at J to 4 bases, leaving 4 bases not matched to a gene. Per germline, CDR1 SEHNR and CDR2 FQNEAQ (reference sequence). The CDR3 DNA reads as TGTGCCAGCAGCTTACGGGACAGGCCTTACAATGAGCAGTTCTTC. This gives the protein CASSLRDRPYNEQFF.

The chain couples TRBV5-1 to TRBJ2-2, with 10 nucleotides matching TRBD1. V was clipped by 4 bases and J by 3 bases; unmatched bases: 6. Germline V gene data show CDR1 as SGHRS and CDR2 as YFSETQ. This CDR3 has 16 amino acids. CDR3 region: CASSPEDRGDTGELFF. CDR3 sequence (DNA): TGCGCCAGCAGCCCCGAGGACAGGGGGGACACCGGGGAGCTGTTTTTT. Combining the CDR3 with reference TRBV5-1 and TRBJ2-2 gives the whole variable domain KAGVTQTPRYLIKTRGQQVTLSCSPISGHRSVSWYQQTPGQGLQFLFEYFSETQRNKGNFPGRFSGRQFSNSRSEMNVSTLELGDSALYLCASSPEDRGDTGELFFGEGSRLTVL.

This clone was seen a handful of times. Germline and junction disagree at one end, which may indicate a read error. J is TRBJ1-1 and V is TRBV30; D gene ambiguous. Germline-derived CDR1 and CDR2 are GTSNPN and SVGIG (reference sequence). CDR3 length: 10 amino acids. CDR3 loop: CAWGPSSGLF. CDR3 sequence (DNA): TGTGCCTGGGGGCCCAGCAGTGGCCTCTTT.

This rearrangement joins TRBV14 to TRBJ2-3; 12 bases match TRBD2. Germline CDR1 is SGHDN and CDR2 is FVKESK. The CDR3 has 15 residues. Trimming cost V 6 bases and J 2 bases; bases outside gene matches: 3. The CDR3 is CASSLAGGPTDTQYF. The CDR3 DNA sequence: TGTGCCAGCAGTCTAGCGGGAGGGCCCACAGATACGCAGTATTTT.

This clone has only one observation. V usage is TRBV10-3 and J usage is TRBJ2-1; D possibly corresponds to TRBD2 (6 bases). Trimming took 2 bases from V and 10 from J, leaving 12 bases between them. The CDR3 runs 13 residues. Germline CDR1 and CDR2: ENHRY and SYGVKD. The CDR3 sequence is CAISEALAIEQFF. CDR3 nucleotides: TGTGCCATCAGTGAGGCCCTAGCGATAGAGCAGTTCTTC.

The rearrangement uses TRBV7-6 and TRBJ2-5; D unresolved. Trimming took off 5 bases at V and 1 base at J, with 26 bases between the two ends. Germline lookup yields CDR1 SGHVS and CDR2 FNYEAQ. The CDR3 runs 19 residues. CDR3 amino acids: CASSTQPAGTGIGQETQYF. CDR3 DNA sequence: TGTGCCAGCAGCACCCAACCGGCCGGCACTGGGATTGGCCAAGAGACCCAGTACTTC.

The chain links TRBV29-1 to TRBJ1-2; D is undetermined. V was pared by 6 bases and J by 0 bases, with 14 bases between. Germline assignment: CDR1 SQVTM and CDR2 ANQGSEA. CDR3 length equals 14 residues. This chain's CDR3 is CSVYGPLANYGYTF. As DNA, the CDR3 is TGCAGCGTCTACGGACCCCTTGCTAACTATGGCTACACCTTC.

The V and J genes are TRBV30 and TRBJ1-5, with D unclear. V gave up 0 bases and J gave up 2 bases, with 5 bases separating them. The germline V gene has CDR1 GTSNPN and CDR2 SVGIG (reference sequence). The CDR3 consists of 13 residues. The CDR3 DNA follows: TGTGCCTGGAGTGTAGACGGCAATCAGCCCCAGCATTTT. Translating gives CAWSVDGNQPQHF.

The chain links TRBV5-1 to TRBJ2-3; D is unclear. This CDR3 has 12 amino acids. Germline CDR1 is SGHRS and CDR2 is YFSETQ. V was pared by 5 bases and J by 2 bases, with 6 bases between. The chain's CDR3 is CASRPNTDTQYF. The CDR3 DNA reads as TGCGCCAGCAGGCCGAACACAGATACGCAGTATTTT.

J is TRBJ1-2 and V is TRBV27, with 8 bases matching TRBD1. V was clipped by 0 bases and J by 6 bases; unmatched bases: 9. The CDR3 runs to 16 residues. The germline gives CDR1 MNHEY, CDR2 SMNVEV (reference sequence). The CDR3 here is CASSLSMWYRGDGYTF. Written as DNA, the CDR3 is TGTGCCAGCAGTTTATCAATGTGGTACAGGGGGGATGGCTACACCTTC.

This sequence joins TRBV28 and TRBJ2-7; D might be TRBD1 (7 bases). V was cut by 5 bases and J by 2 bases, with 13 bases left in between. From germline, CDR1 is MDHEN and CDR2 SYDVKM. This CDR3 is 14 amino acids long. CDR3 sequence reads: CASSHTGEAYEQYF. CDR3 coding DNA: TGTGCCAGCAGTCATACAGGGGAGGCCTACGAGCAGTACTTC.

The J gene is TRBJ2-7, the V gene TRBV5-1; possibly TRBD1 for D (6 bases). The CDR3 loop spans 16 amino acids. Trimming shortened V by 0 bases and J by 0 bases, and 13 bases separated the two germline ends. Germline lookup yields CDR1 SGHRS and CDR2 YFSETQ. This CDR3 reads CASSLARQVHSYEQYF. CDR3 DNA sequence: TGCGCCAGCAGCTTGGCCAGACAGGTTCACTCCTACGAGCAGTACTTC.

Of note for this clone: One end of the junction is discordant with germline, which a read error may explain. The rearrangement uses TRBV7-8 and TRBJ2-1; TRBD2 is a possible D gene (6 bases). CDR1 is SGHVS and CDR2 is FQNEAQ in the germline V gene. This CDR3 has 17 residues. The CDR3 region is CASSPKGFSGSFNEQFF. Here the CDR3 DNA reads TGTGCCAGCAGCCCCAAGGGCTTCAGCGGGTCCTTCAATGAGCAGTTCTTC.

The chain has TRBV7-3 and TRBJ2-1; D assignment may be TRBD1 or TRBD2 (5 bases each). Germline lookup yields CDR1 SGHTA and CDR2 FQGTGA. With 5 bases removed from V and 7 bases from J, the gap between germline ends came to 18 bases. This CDR3 is built from 15 residues. The CDR3 loop is CASSPGAHHGNEQFF. In DNA form, the CDR3 reads TGTGCCAGCAGCCCCGGGGCACATCACGGGAATGAGCAGTTCTTC. Full variable domain (outside the CDR3, taken from reference TRBV7-3 and TRBJ2-1): GAGVSQTPSNKVTEKGKYVELRCDPISGHTALYWYRQSLGQGPEFLIYFQGTGAADDSGLPNDRFFAVRPEGSVSTLKIQRTERGDSAVYLCASSPGAHHGNEQFFGPGTRLTVL.